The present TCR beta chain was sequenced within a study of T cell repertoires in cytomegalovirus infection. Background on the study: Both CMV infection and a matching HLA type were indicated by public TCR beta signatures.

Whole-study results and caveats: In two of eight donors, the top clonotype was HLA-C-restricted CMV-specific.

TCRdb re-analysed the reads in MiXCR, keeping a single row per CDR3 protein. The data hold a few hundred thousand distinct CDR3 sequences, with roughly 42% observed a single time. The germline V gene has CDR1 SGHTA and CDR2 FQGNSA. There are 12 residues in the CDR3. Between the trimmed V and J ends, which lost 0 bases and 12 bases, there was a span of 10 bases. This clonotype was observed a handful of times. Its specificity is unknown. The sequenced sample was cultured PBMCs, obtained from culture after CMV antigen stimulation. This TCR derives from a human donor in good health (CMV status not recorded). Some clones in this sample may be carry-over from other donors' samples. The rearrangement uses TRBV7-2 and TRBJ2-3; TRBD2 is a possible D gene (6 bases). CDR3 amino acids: CASSLAGTPQYF. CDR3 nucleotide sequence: TGTGCCAGCAGCTTAGCCGGGACTCCTCAGTATTTT.